A selection of T cell receptor beta chains follows, all from one sample in a study of blood T cell repertoires in COVID-19. Clones were read by immunoSEQ multiplex PCR, and TCRdb kept only the in-frame ones, dropping some. The table shows about 85,000 clones, with under 95% occurring only once. The sample taken for sequencing was peripheral blood. The receptors derive from a human donor with active COVID-19. The donor label of this sample is uncertain. CDR3s include the opening cysteine and the closing phenylalanine or tryptophan.

j_gene,len,v_gene,CDR3aa
TRBJ2-3,14,TRBV4-3,CASSVLGFEDTQYF
TRBJ2-1,13,TRBV5-5,CASSSFRDNEQFF
TRBJ2-1,13,TRBV2,CASSEVVGGGQFF
TRBJ1-2,14,TRBV7-2,CASSRLGQGGGYTF
TRBJ2-1,13,TRBV5-4,CASSQDRYNEQFF
TRBJ2-5,13,TRBV2,CASSDTGRETQYF
TRBJ1-1,16,TRBV28,CASSSTGTGGAGEAFF
TRBJ2-1,17,TRBV9,CASSVDTAGAVQNEQFF
TRBJ1-2,15,TRBV13,CASTLQLGPNYGYTF
TRBJ2-1,16,TRBV27,CASASLLAGMYDEQFF
TRBJ2-3,13,TRBV7-3,CASSPGGRDTQYF
TRBJ1-2,14,TRBV4-2,CASSPDSGEGGYTF